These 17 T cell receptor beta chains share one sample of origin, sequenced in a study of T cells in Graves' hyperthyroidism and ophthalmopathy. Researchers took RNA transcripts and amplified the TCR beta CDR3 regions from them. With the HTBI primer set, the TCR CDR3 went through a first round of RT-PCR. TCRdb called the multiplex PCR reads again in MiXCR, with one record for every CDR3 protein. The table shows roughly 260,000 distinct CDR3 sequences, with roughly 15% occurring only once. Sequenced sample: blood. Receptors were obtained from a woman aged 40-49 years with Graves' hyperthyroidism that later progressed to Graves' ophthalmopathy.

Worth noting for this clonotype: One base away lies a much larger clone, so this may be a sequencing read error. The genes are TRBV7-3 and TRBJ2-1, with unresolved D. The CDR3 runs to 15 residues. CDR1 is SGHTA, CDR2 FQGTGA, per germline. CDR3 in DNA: TGTGCCAGCAGCTTAATAAATAAGGCCCTCAATGGGCAGTTCTTC. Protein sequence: CASSLINKALNGQFF.

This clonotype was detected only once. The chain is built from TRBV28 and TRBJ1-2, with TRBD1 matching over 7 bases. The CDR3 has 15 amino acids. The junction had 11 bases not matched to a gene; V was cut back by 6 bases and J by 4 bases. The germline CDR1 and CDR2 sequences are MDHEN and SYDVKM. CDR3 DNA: TGTGCCAGCAGCCTAAACAGGGGAACGGGCTATGGCTACACCTTC. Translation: CASSLNRGTGYGYTF.

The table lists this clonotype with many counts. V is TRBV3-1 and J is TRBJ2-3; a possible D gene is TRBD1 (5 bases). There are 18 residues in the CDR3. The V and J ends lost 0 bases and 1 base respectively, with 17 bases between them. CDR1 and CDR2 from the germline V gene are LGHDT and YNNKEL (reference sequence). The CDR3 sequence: CASSQDKLWQGGTDTQYF. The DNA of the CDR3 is TGTGCCAGCAGCCAAGATAAGCTATGGCAGGGTGGCACAGATACGCAGTATTTT.

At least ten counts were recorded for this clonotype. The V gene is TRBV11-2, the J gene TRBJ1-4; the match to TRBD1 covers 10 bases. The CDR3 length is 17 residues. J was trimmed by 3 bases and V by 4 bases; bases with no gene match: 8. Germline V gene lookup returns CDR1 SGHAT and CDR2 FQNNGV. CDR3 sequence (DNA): TGTGCCAGCAGCTATAGACAGGGGGCGGTACCTAATGAAAAACTGTTTTTT. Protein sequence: CASSYRQGAVPNEKLFF.

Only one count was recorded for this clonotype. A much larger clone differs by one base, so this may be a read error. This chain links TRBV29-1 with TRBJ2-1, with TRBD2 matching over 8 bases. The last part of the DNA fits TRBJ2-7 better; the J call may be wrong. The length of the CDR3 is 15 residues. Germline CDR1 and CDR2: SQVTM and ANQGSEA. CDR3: CSATGLDSVYNEQYF. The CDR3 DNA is TGCAGCGCCACGGGACTAGACTCTGTCTACAATGAGCAGTACTTC.

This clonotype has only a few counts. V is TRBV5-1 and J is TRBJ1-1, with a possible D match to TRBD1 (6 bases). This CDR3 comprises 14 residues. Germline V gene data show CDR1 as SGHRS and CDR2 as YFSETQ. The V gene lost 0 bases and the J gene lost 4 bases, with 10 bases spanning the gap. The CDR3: CASSLDGGRTEAFF. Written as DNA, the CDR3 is TGCGCCAGCAGCTTGGATGGGGGCCGCACTGAAGCTTTCTTT.

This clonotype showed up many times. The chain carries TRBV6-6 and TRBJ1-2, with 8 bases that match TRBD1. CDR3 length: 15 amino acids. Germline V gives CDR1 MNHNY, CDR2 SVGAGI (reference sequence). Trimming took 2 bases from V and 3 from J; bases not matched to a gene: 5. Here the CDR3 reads CASSYIGQGDYGYTF. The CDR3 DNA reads TGTGCCAGCAGTTACATCGGACAGGGAGACTATGGCTACACCTTC.

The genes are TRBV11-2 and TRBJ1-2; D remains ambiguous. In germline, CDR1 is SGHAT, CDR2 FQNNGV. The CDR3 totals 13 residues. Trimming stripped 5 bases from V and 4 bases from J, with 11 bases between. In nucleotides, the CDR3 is TGTGCCAGCAGCGCCTCCGGGCCCTATGGCTACACCTTC. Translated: CASSASGPYGYTF.

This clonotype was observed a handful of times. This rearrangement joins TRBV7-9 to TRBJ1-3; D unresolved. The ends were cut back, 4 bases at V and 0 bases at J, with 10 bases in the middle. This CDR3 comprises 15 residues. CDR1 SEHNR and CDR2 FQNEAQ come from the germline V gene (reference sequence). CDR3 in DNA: TGTGCCAGCAGCTACGGGGTTAGCTCTGGAAACACCATATATTTT. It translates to CASSYGVSSGNTIYF.

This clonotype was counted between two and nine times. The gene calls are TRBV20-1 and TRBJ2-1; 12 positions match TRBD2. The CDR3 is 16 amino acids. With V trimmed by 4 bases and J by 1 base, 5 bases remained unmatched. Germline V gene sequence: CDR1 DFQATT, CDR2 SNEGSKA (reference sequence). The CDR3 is CSATPGLAGSYNEQFF. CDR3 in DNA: TGCAGTGCTACCCCCGGACTAGCGGGATCCTACAATGAGCAGTTCTTC.

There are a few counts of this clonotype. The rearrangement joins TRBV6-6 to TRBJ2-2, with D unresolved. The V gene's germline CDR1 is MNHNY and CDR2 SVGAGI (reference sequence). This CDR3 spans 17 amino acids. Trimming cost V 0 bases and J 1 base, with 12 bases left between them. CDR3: CASSYSFQRLNTGELFF. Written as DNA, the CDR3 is TGTGCCAGCAGTTACTCCTTCCAGCGCCTGAACACCGGGGAGCTGTTTTTT.

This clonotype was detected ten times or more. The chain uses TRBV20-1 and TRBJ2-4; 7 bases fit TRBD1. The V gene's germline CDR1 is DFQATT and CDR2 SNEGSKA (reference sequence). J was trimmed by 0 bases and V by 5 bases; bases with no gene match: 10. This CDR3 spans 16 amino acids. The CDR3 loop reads CSAHREDRLAKNIQYF. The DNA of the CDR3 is TGCAGTGCTCATCGAGAGGACAGGCTAGCCAAAAACATTCAGTACTTC.

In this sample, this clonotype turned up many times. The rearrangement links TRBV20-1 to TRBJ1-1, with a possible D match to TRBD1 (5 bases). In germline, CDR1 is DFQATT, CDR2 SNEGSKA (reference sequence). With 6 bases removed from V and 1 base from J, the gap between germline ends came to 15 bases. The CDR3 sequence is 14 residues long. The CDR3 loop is CSARRAGTNTEAFF. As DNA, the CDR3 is TGCAGTGCCAGAAGGGCAGGGACGAACACTGAAGCTTTCTTT.

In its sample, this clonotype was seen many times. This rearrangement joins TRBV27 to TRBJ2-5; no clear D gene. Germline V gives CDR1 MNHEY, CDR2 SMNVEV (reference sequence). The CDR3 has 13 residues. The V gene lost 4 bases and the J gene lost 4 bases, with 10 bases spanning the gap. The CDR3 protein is CASSSDNSETQYF. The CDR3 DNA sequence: TGTGCCAGCAGTTCCGACAATTCAGAGACCCAGTACTTC.

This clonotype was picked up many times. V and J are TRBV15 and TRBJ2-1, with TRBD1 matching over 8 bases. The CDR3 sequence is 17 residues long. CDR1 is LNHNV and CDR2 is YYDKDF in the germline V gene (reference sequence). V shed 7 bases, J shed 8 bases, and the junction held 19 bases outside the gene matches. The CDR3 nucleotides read TGTGCCACCAAGGAGTTCTCCGCGGACAGGGCCATCTATGAGCAGTTCTTC. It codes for CATKEFSADRAIYEQFF.

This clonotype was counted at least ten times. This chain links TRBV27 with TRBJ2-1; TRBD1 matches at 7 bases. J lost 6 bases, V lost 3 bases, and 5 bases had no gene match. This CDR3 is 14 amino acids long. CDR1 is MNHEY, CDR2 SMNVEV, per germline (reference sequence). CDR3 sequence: CASSLVPGGNEQFF. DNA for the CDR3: TGTGCCAGCAGTTTGGTGCCAGGGGGCAATGAGCAGTTCTTC.

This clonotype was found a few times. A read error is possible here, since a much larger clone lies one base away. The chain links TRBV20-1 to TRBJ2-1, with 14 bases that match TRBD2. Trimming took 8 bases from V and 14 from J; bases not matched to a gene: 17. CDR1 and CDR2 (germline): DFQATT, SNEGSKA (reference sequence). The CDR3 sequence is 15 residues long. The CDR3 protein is CSTTTPGLAGVGEFF. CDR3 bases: TGCAGTACTACTACTCCGGGACTAGCGGGAGTGGGTGAGTTCTTC.